This TCR beta chain was profiled in a study of blood T cell repertoires in COVID-19. Study-level information: Sites in the United States, Italy and Spain provided acute and convalescent COVID-19 samples.

In the original analysis: For nucleated cells, counts were estimated from reference gene primer amplification. TCRdb's copy holds only in-frame clones and misses some; the assay was immunoSEQ multiplex PCR. D and trimming were read from the DNA, whereas the V and J calls and clone size are those reported in that table. The repertoire holds roughly 310,000 clones, around 87% seen once, with 3.5% to 4% in the top ten. This CDR3 has 13 residues. The germline gives CDR1 SNHLY, CDR2 FYNNEI. V shed 5 bases and J shed 12 bases, with 19 bases lying between them. This TCR was recovered from a woman aged 45-65 years with active or convalescent COVID-19. Sequenced input: peripheral blood. The rearrangement links TRBV2 to TRBJ1-1; the D gene is possibly TRBD1 (6 bases). The DNA for the CDR3 is TGTGCCAGCAGTTTGACAGGTGGGGATAGAACTTTCTTT. This codes for CASSLTGGDRTFF.